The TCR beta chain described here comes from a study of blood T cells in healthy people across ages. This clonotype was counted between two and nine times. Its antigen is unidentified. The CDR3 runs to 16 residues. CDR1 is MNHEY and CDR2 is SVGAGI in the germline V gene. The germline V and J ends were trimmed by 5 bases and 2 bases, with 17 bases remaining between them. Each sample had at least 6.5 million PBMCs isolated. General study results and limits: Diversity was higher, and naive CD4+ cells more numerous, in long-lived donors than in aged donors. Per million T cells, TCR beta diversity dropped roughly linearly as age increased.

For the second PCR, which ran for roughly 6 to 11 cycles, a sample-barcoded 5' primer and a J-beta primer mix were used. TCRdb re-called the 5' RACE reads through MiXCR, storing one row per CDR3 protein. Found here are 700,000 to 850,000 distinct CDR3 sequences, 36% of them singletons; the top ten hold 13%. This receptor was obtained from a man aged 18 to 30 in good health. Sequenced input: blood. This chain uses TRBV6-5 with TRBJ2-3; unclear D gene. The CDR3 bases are TGTGCCAGCAGTCGACGGACGGAATTCCTCACAGATACGCAGTATTTT. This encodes CASSRRTEFLTDTQYF.